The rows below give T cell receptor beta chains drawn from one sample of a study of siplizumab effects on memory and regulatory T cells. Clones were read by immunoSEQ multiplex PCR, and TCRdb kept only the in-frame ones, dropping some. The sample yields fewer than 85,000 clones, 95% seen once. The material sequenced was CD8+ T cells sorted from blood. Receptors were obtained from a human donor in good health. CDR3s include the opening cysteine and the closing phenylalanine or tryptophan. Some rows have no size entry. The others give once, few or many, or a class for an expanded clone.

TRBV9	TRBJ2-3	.	CASSVKGGKRTDTQYF
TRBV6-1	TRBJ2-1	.	CASREGISRGEQFF
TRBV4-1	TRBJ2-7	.	CASSPPAGPYEQYF
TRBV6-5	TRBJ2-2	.	CASSYSITVNTGELFF
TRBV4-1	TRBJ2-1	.	CASSYVNFEQFF
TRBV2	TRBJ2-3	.	CASNGARGQYF
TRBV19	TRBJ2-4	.	CASSIVTRGGNIQYF
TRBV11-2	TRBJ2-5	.	CASSLEYVLGETQYF
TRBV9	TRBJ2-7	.	CASSVGGWEGTYEQYF
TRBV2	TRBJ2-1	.	CASSDPRRVSSYNEQFF
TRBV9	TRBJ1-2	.	CASSVEFYGYTF
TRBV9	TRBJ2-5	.	CASSVFSGQQETQYF
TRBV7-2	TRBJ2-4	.	CASSLEPSGVLNIQYF
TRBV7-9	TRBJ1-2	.	CASSLGNQGPFGYTF
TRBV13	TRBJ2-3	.	CASSRGPDTQYF
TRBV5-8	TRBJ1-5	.	CASSPFWTGDGQPQHF
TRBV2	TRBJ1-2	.	CASSESVRAPPYGYTF
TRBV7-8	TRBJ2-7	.	CASSLGLAGYEQYF
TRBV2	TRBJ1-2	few	CASRGTVYGYTF
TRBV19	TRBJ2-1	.	CASSNSNEQFF
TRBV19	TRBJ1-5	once	CARANPPGNQPQHF
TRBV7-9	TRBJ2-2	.	CASSPVGGIGELFF